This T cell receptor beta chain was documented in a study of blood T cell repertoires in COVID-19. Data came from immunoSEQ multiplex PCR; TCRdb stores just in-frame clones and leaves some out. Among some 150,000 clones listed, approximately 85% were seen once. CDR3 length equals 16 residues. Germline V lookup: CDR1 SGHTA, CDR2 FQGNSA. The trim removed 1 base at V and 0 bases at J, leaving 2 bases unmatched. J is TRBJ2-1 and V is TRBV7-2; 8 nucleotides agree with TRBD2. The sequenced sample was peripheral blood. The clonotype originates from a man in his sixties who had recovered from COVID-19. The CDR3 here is CASSLVAGGSYNEQFF. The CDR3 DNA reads TGTGCCAGCAGCTTAGTGGCGGGGGGCTCCTACAATGAGCAGTTCTTC.